The 2 T cell receptor beta chains below were found in one sample sequenced in a study of cytomegalovirus exposure and HLA in healthy donors. The PCR employed 60 Vbeta primers together with 13 Jbeta primers. The repertoire was sequenced with immunoSEQ multiplex PCR; TCRdb's copy has only in-frame clones and lacks some. The sample has under 110,000 clones; 65% to 80% are singletons. Sequenced sample: PBMCs. All receptors come from a man aged 55 to 70 in good health and CMV-seronegative.

This clone was picked up a small number of times. This sample also contains other DNA sequences that code for the same CDR3. CDR3 loop: CASSLQGNTEAFF. The CDR3 DNA reads as TGTGCCAGCAGCTTACAGGGGAACACTGAAGCTTTCTTT. V and J are TRBV7-9 and TRBJ1-1; D is possibly TRBD1 (5 bases). The CDR3 runs 13 residues. The V and J ends lost 2 bases and 1 base respectively, with 5 bases between them. Germline CDR1 SEHNR, CDR2 FQNEAQ (reference sequence).

CDR3 protein: CASSQGSYEQYV. The CDR3 bases are TGTGCCAGCAGTCAGGGGTCCTACGAGCAGTACGTC. The chain joins TRBV28 to TRBJ2-7, with D possibly TRBD1 on 6 matching bases. Trimming shortened V by 5 bases and J by 1 base, and 6 bases separated the two germline ends. The CDR3 totals 12 residues. Per germline, CDR1 MDHEN and CDR2 SYDVKM.